One sample yielded the 17 T cell receptor beta chains listed below, sequenced in a study of graft-versus-host responses after intestinal transplantation. No antigen has been identified for these receptors. Some clones are missing from TCRdb's copy, which holds only in-frame ones; the method was immunoSEQ multiplex PCR. This table holds about 59,000 clones, 85% to 95% found once. The source was unstimulated CD4+ T cells sorted from spleen or lymph node cells, collected before transplant. The receptor source for this set is a human donor who was the organ donor for an intestinal transplant.

This rearrangement joins TRBV7-9 to TRBJ2-3; TRBD2 aligns across 10 bases. This CDR3 contains 18 residues. Germline V gene lookup returns CDR1 SEHNR and CDR2 FQNEAQ (reference sequence). Trimming cost V 4 bases and J 3 bases; bases outside gene matches: 13. CDR3 nucleotides: TGTGCCAGCAGCTCCCCCGGTAAAAGCGGGGGGGCAACAGATACGCAGTATTTT. Translation gives CASSSPGKSGGATDTQYF.

The V call is TRBV5-6, the J call TRBJ2-3; TRBD1 matches at 9 bases. Germline CDR1 reads SGHDT; CDR2 reads YYEEEE. The CDR3 length is 15 residues. V lost 4 bases and J lost 6; bases outside the gene matches: 9. The CDR3: CASSPWGQGSDTQYF. The DNA for the CDR3 is TGTGCCAGCAGCCCTTGGGGACAGGGTTCGGATACGCAGTATTTT.

The chain couples TRBV29-1 to TRBJ1-2, with unresolved D. In germline, CDR1 is SQVTM, CDR2 ANQGSEA. V was clipped by 6 bases and J by 4 bases, with 12 bases between them. The CDR3 runs 12 residues. Here the CDR3 DNA reads TGCAGCGTGAAGGGCAACGGCTATGGCTACACCTTC. This sequence encodes CSVKGNGYGYTF.

The genes are TRBV7-2 and TRBJ2-2; 7 nucleotides align to TRBD2. Germline values: CDR1 SGHTA, CDR2 FQGNSA. The CDR3 is 16 residues long. Trimming removed 3 bases from V and 5 bases from J; junction bases left unmatched: 9. The CDR3 coding sequence is TGTGCCAGCAGCTTCTTCAGCGGGGCGAGGACCGGGGAGCTGTTTTTT. Translating gives CASSFFSGARTGELFF.

The V gene is TRBV7-3, the J gene TRBJ2-1; D may be TRBD1 or TRBD2 (6 bases each). The ends were cut back, 2 bases at V and 8 bases at J, with 10 bases in the middle. The germline V gene encodes CDR1 SGHTA and CDR2 FQGTGA. The CDR3 is 13 amino acids. The CDR3 loop reads CASSLGGGDEQFF. CDR3 coding DNA: TGTGCCAGCAGCTTAGGGGGCGGGGATGAGCAGTTCTTC.

The chain employs TRBV20-1 and TRBJ2-3; no clear D. The CDR3 is made up of 11 amino acids. Germline CDR1 and CDR2: DFQATT and SNEGSKA (reference sequence). V was cut by 3 bases and J by 3 bases, with 4 bases left in between. Here the CDR3 reads CSARRTDTQYF. CDR3 nucleotides: TGCAGTGCTAGGAGAACAGATACGCAGTATTTT.

The chain's CDR3 is CASSYSWTGNNEQFF. The DNA of the CDR3 is TGTGCCAGCAGTTACTCCTGGACAGGTAACAATGAGCAGTTCTTC. The chain carries TRBV6-5 and TRBJ2-1, with 7 bases fitting TRBD1. The CDR3 covers 15 residues. With 0 bases clipped from V and 5 bases from J, the junction kept 4 bases outside the gene matches. Per germline, CDR1 MNHEY and CDR2 SVGAGI.

The chain combines TRBV10-1 with TRBJ2-6; D remains ambiguous. Germline-derived CDR1 and CDR2 are WNHNN and SYGVQD (reference sequence). This CDR3 is built from 18 residues. Trimming shortened V by 5 bases and J by 5 bases, and 22 bases separated the two germline ends. The CDR3 region has the DNA TGCGCCAGCAGTATGTTCGTGATCGCACAAAGTCGGGCCAACGTCCTGACTTTC. Translated, it gives CASSMFVIAQSRANVLTF.

The V call is TRBV10-3, the J call TRBJ1-5; the D is unclear. Germline V lookup: CDR1 ENHRY, CDR2 SYGVKD. CDR3 length equals 13 residues. Trimming removed 6 bases from V and 5 bases from J, with 11 bases in between. The CDR3 here is CAISPNADQPQHF. The CDR3, as DNA: TGTGCCATCAGCCCCAACGCTGATCAGCCCCAGCATTTT.

The chain recombines TRBV5-3 with TRBJ1-1, with 9 nucleotides matching TRBD1. TRBV5-3 is marked as an open reading frame, function uncertain. V lost 8 bases and J lost 5; bases outside the gene matches: 10. The CDR3 contains 14 residues. As DNA, the CDR3 is TGTGCCAGCAGCAGGAACAGGGGGCGAACTGAAGCTTTCTTT. This encodes CASSRNRGRTEAFF.

The chain is built from TRBV6-1 and TRBJ2-7, with D possibly TRBD2 on 7 matching bases. CDR3 length: 11 amino acids. CDR1 MNHNS and CDR2 SASEGT come from the germline V gene. Trimming shortened V by 4 bases and J by 9 bases, and 10 bases separated the two germline ends. CDR3 residues: CASSAGGPQYF. Written as DNA, the CDR3 is TGTGCCAGCAGTGCGGGGGGCCCGCAGTACTTC.

This sequence joins TRBV7-6 and TRBJ2-7; 7 bases are a match to TRBD1. J was trimmed by 3 bases and V by 3 bases; bases with no gene match: 8. Germline V lookup: CDR1 SGHVS, CDR2 FNYEAQ. The CDR3 is made up of 15 amino acids. The DNA of the CDR3 is TGTGCCAGCAGCTTGGGGACAGCGTTCTACTACGAGCAGTACTTC. Protein product: CASSLGTAFYYEQYF.

This clone was detected only a few times. The rearrangement joins TRBV10-3 to TRBJ2-2; D is unresolved. V lost 4 bases and J 2 bases, leaving 8 bases between the germline ends. Germline CDR1 is ENHRY and CDR2 is SYGVKD. The CDR3 is 14 amino acids. The CDR3 region has the DNA TGTGCCATCAGTGTTGTCAGAAACACCGGGGAGCTGTTTTTT. Translation gives CAISVVRNTGELFF.

The CDR3 DNA reads TGTGCCAGCAGCAAAGCGCTGGCGGGGGGTTACACAGATACGCAGTATTTT. Encoded protein: CASSKALAGGYTDTQYF. The chain uses TRBV21-1 and TRBJ2-3; the tabulated D call, TRBD2, remains unverified against the DNA. TRBV21-1 is an annotated pseudogene. The CDR3 is 17 residues long.

The rearrangement uses TRBV4-1 and TRBJ1-2, with D perhaps matching TRBD1 (6 bases). The CDR3 sequence is 14 residues long. CDR1 and CDR2 (germline): MGHRA, YSYEKL. V shed 0 bases and J shed 3 bases, with 8 bases lying between them. The CDR3 sequence: CASSQEPGDYGYTF. In DNA form, the CDR3 reads TGCGCCAGCAGCCAAGAGCCAGGGGACTATGGCTACACCTTC.

This chain uses TRBV6-1 with TRBJ2-4; D could derive from TRBD1 or TRBD2 (7 bases each). The CDR3 length is 13 residues. Deletions cut 5 bases from V and 8 bases from J, with 13 bases between. Germline assignment: CDR1 MNHNS and CDR2 SASEGT. CDR3 sequence reads: CASSTTGRDIQYF. CDR3 nucleotides: TGTGCCAGCAGTACGACAGGGAGGGACATTCAGTACTTC.

This clone was observed a single time. V and J are TRBV19 and TRBJ2-3; D possibly corresponds to TRBD2 (6 bases). The V end was cut by 8 bases, the J end by 4 bases, with 22 bases between. Germline V CDR1 and CDR2: LNHDA, SQIVND (reference sequence). This CDR3 is 16 amino acids long. The CDR3 region has the DNA TGTGCCAGTTCCCCGGTTCGTGGGGGGTCCGCAGATACGCAGTATTTT. Protein: CASSPVRGGSADTQYF.